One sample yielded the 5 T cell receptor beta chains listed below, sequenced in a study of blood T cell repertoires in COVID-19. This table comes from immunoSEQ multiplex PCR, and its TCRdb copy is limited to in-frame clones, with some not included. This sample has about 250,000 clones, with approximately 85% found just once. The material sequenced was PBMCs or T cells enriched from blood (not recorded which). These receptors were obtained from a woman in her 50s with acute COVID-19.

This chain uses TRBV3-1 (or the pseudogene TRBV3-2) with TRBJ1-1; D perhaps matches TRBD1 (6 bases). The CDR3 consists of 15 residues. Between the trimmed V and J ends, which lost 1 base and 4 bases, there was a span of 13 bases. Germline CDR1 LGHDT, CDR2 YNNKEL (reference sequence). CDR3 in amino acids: CASSQGKGGGTEAFF. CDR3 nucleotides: TGTGCCAGCAGCCAAGGCAAGGGAGGGGGCACTGAAGCTTTCTTT.

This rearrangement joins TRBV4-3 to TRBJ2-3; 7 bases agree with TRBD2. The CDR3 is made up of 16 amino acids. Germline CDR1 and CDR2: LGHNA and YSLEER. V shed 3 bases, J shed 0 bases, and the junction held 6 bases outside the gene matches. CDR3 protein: CASSQVGGFSTDTQYF. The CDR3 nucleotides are TGCGCCAGCAGCCAGGTCGGGGGGTTTAGCACAGATACGCAGTATTTT.

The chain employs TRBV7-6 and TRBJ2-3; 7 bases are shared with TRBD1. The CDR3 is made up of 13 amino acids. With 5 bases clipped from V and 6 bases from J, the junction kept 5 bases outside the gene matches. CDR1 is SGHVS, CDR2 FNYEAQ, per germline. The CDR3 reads CASSPWTGDTQYF. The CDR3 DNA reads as TGTGCCAGCAGCCCATGGACAGGCGATACGCAGTATTTT.

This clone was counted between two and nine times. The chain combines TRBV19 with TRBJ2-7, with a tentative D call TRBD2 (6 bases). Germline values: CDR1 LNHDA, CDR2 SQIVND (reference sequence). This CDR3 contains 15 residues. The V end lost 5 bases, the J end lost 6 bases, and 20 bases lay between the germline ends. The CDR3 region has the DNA TGTGCCAGTAGTCCTCCGGGACGGGAGTCTGGCGAGCAGTACTTC. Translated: CASSPPGRESGEQYF.

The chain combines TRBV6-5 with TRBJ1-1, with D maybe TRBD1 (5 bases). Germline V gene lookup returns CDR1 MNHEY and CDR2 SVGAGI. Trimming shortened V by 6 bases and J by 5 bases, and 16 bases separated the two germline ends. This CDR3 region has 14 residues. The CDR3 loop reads CASSLGTPETEAFF. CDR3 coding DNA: TGTGCCAGCAGCCTCGGGACTCCAGAAACTGAAGCTTTCTTT.